This record looks at one TCR beta chain sequence and its context. This sample is part of a study of blood T cell repertoires in COVID-19. On the study more broadly: Samples of COVID-19 (acute and convalescent) were obtained from the United States, Italy and Spain. From T cells, B-cell-depleted T cells, or PBMCs came the material, which was cDNA or gDNA.

This CDR3 spans 15 amino acids. Per the germline V gene, CDR1 is GTSNPN and CDR2 is SVGIG (reference sequence). Trimming took 3 bases from V and 0 from J; bases not matched to a gene: 5. In the source study's methods: For nucleated cells, counts were estimated from reference gene primer amplification. The protocol was immunoSEQ multiplex PCR, while the TCRdb copy is restricted to in-frame clones and leaves out a portion. The DNA was the basis for D and trimming; V, J and clone size are from that table. The sample shows about 98,000 clones, 60% to 80% of them seen only once. The TCR originated in a man aged 60 to 69 with active or convalescent COVID-19. Sequenced: peripheral blood. This rearrangement joins TRBV30 to TRBJ1-3; TRBD1 matches at 7 bases. CDR3 bases: TGTGCCTGGAGGTCAGGGGGAGGCTCTGGAAACACCATATATTTT. Translating gives CAWRSGGGSGNTIYF.